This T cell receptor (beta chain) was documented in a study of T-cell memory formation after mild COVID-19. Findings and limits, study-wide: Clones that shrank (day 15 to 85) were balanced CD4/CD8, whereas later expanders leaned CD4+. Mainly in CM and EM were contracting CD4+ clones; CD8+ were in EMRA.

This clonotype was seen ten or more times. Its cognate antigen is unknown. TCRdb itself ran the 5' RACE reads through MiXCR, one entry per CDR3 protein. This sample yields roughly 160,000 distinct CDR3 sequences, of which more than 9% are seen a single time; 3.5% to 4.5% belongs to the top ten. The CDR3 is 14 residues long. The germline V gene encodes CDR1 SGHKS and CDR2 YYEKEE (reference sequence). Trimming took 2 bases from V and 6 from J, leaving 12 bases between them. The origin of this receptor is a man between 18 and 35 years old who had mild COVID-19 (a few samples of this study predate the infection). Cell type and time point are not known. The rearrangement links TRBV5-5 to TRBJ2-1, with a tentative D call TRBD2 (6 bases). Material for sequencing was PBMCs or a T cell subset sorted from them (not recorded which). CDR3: CASSFRGDANEQFF. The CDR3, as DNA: TGTGCCAGCAGCTTCCGCGGGGATGCCAATGAGCAGTTCTTC. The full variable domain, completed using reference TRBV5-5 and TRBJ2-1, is DAGVTQSPTHLIKTRGQQVTLRCSPISGHKSVSWYQQVLGQGPQFIFQYYEKEERGRGNFPDRFSARQFPNYSSELNVNALLLGDSALYLCASSFRGDANEQFFGPGTRLTVL.